This T cell receptor (beta chain) appears in the sequencing data of a study of blood T cells in healthy people across ages. General study points: In the absence of known donor CMV status, changes in expanded clonotypes were possibly confounded.

PCR was performed a second time for about 7 to 11 cycles using a sample-barcoded 5' primer and a J-beta primer mix. From the 5' RACE reads, TCRdb called clonotypes with MiXCR, one entry per CDR3 protein. The sample carries about 780,000 distinct CDR3 sequences, about 46% recorded once. The sample holds many counts of this clonotype. Its target is unknown. J gave up 10 bases and V 4 bases, and 14 bases lay outside the gene matches. The CDR3 covers 16 residues. Per germline, CDR1 SGHTA and CDR2 FQGTGA. The sample taken for sequencing was blood. The chain recombines TRBV7-3 with TRBJ2-1; 9 bases align to TRBD2. The receptor's source is a man at least 80 years old in good health. The CDR3 protein is CASSSVGAGGRGEQFF. The CDR3 DNA is TGTGCCAGCAGCTCAGTAGGAGCGGGAGGCCGTGGAGAGCAGTTCTTC.